These T cell receptor beta chains were read from a single sample in a study of blood T cell repertoires in COVID-19. Data came from immunoSEQ multiplex PCR; TCRdb stores just in-frame clones and leaves some out. The repertoire has around 300,000 clones, almost 90% of them found once; the top ten carry about 1%. The sample consisted of peripheral blood. These receptors all stem from a woman aged 40 to 50 with COVID-19, enrolled during active disease. Both conserved end residues are trimmed from each CDR3.

CDR3,length,V,J
ASRFGQEAF,9,TRBV5-1,TRBJ1-1
ASSERRRLLNTEAF,14,TRBV6-1,TRBJ1-1
AWSVGTGVKDTQY,13,TRBV30,TRBJ2-3
ASSSHPSRGSTDTQY,15,TRBV27,TRBJ2-3
ASTGGDNQPQH,11,TRBV6-5,TRBJ1-5
ASSLVQGAYEQY,12,TRBV5-1,TRBJ2-7
ASSQDVGLAGGFTDTQY,17,TRBV4-3,TRBJ2-3
ASSTLRTGRNQPQH,14,TRBV19,TRBJ1-5
ASSGTGTGPYEQY,13,TRBV9,TRBJ2-7
ASSPGQGFSHEQY,13,TRBV19,TRBJ2-7
ASSPQTGTVSPLH,13,TRBV27,TRBJ1-6
ASSFIAGDYEQY,12,TRBV28,TRBJ2-7
ASRRPGTDYEQY,12,TRBV25-1,TRBJ2-7
ASSEGGQGNEKLF,13,TRBV2,TRBJ1-4
AWSLRDNGELF,11,TRBV30,TRBJ2-2
ATLTQGATSTGELF,14,TRBV10-3,TRBJ2-2
ASSVQGRKAYGYT,13,TRBV28,TRBJ1-2
ASSFRREGNQPQH,13,TRBV6-2/TRBV6-3,TRBJ1-5
ARRSLGRATDTQY,13,TRBV5-3,TRBJ2-3
ASSLGQSYGYT,11,TRBV7-9,TRBJ1-2
ASSSSTGSLNEKLF,14,TRBV9,TRBJ1-4
AISGGGTSGIIYYEQY,16,TRBV10-3,TRBJ2-7
ASSRSLCRTGKNSPLH,16,TRBV7-2,TRBJ1-6
ASSLVPPNTEAF,12,TRBV5-1,TRBJ1-1
ASSLSTGGGTEAF,13,TRBV27,TRBJ1-1
ASDPTGTRRNEQF,13,TRBV7-8,TRBJ2-1
ASSLDYPLAKNIQY,14,TRBV7-2,TRBJ2-4
ASSPQGADEAF,11,TRBV19,TRBJ1-1
ASSRRYSGKGKADTQY,16,TRBV27,TRBJ2-3
AWTQSWDNNEKLF,13,TRBV30,TRBJ1-4
ASSQDPIGAGAEQY,14,TRBV4-3,TRBJ2-7
ASSLQENTEAF,11,TRBV7-9,TRBJ1-1
ASSPTYPGQGRDYGYT,16,TRBV28,TRBJ1-2
AISRTSGGTSYNEQF,15,TRBV10-3,TRBJ2-1
ASSVGDTLYGYT,12,TRBV9,TRBJ1-2
ASSLGNLAGDFYNEQF,16,TRBV11-3,TRBJ2-1
ASSIDLGALH,10,TRBV28,TRBJ1-6
ASSLRAPSRSSSYNSPLH,18,TRBV7-3,TRBJ1-6
ASRVVQGAGEQY,12,TRBV27,TRBJ2-7